These 30 T cell receptor beta chains share one sample of origin, sequenced in a study of Graves' ophthalmopathy and Graves' hyperthyroidism. Amplification from RNA transcripts yielded the TCR beta CDR3 regions. Second-round multiplex PCR came after first-round RT-PCR with HTBI primers. TCRdb ran MiXCR on the multiplex PCR reads and lists one entry per CDR3 protein. The repertoire includes over 500,000 distinct CDR3 sequences, over 20% of them detected once, and roughly 7.4% sits in the top ten. Sequences were obtained from peripheral blood. The source is a woman aged 18-29 years with stable Graves' hyperthyroidism. Some clones in this sample may be carry-over from other donors' samples.

This clonotype has just a few counts. The chain recombines TRBV2 with TRBJ2-7, with TRBD2 as a possible D gene (5 bases). The V gene's germline CDR1 is SNHLY and CDR2 FYNNEI. The ends were cut back, 3 bases at V and 5 bases at J, with 14 bases in the middle. The CDR3 consists of 14 residues. The CDR3 loop reads CASSDSGKGNEQYF. DNA for the CDR3: TGTGCCAGCAGTGATTCCGGGAAGGGTAACGAGCAGTACTTC.

This chain uses TRBV28 with TRBJ1-1; D uncertain. V was pared by 5 bases and J by 3 bases, with 16 bases between. Germline V gene data show CDR1 as MDHEN and CDR2 as SYDVKM. The CDR3 length is 15 residues. CDR3 DNA sequence: TGTGCCAGCAGTACCCGGGAACAATTGGACACTGAAGCTTTCTTT. It specifies CASSTREQLDTEAFF.

The J gene is TRBJ1-1, the V gene TRBV18; D is ambiguous. The CDR3 contains 14 residues. The V gene's germline CDR1 is KGHSH and CDR2 LQKENI. V was trimmed by 4 bases and J by 1 base, leaving 10 bases between them. CDR3 in amino acids: CASSQTTENTEAFF. The CDR3 DNA reads as TGTGCCAGCTCACAAACCACAGAGAACACTGAAGCTTTCTTT.

V gene TRBV4-1 combines with J gene TRBJ2-7; 10 bases agree with TRBD1. The CDR3 extends over 15 amino acids. V trimming: 0 bases; J trimming: 4 bases; junction bases outside the gene matches: 3. Germline values: CDR1 MGHRA, CDR2 YSYEKL. The CDR3, as DNA: TGCGCCAGCAGCCAAGAAGACAGGGGGCTGTACGAGCAGTACTTC. Its protein product is CASSQEDRGLYEQYF.

The chain recombines TRBV5-1 with TRBJ2-7; TRBD1 agrees at 7 bases. The V segment lost 0 bases and the J segment 4 bases; nucleotides outside the gene matches: 7. The germline V gene has CDR1 SGHRS and CDR2 YFSETQ. The CDR3 spans 15 residues. DNA of the CDR3: TGCGCCAGCAGCTTGGGGACAGGCGCCCTGTACGAGCAGTACTTC. Protein: CASSLGTGALYEQYF. Variable domain in full (rest from reference TRBV5-1 and TRBJ2-7): KAGVTQTPRYLIKTRGQQVTLSCSPISGHRSVSWYQQTPGQGLQFLFEYFSETQRNKGNFPGRFSGRQFSNSRSEMNVSTLELGDSALYLCASSLGTGALYEQYFGPGTRLTVT.

Of note for this clonotype: It may be a read error: a sequence one base away is much more abundant. The chain couples TRBV6-1 to TRBJ1-5, with 10 bases matching TRBD1. The CDR3 is made up of 15 amino acids. Germline loops: CDR1 MNHNS, CDR2 SASEGT. This CDR3 is CASSDQTGGTQLQHF. CDR3 DNA: TGTGCCAGCAGTGACCAGACAGGGGGCACTCAGCTCCAGCATTTT.

The V gene is TRBV28, the J gene TRBJ1-1, with D possibly TRBD1 on 5 matching bases. Germline CDR1 is MDHEN and CDR2 is SYDVKM. The CDR3 is 15 residues long. The V end was cut by 5 bases, the J end by 1 base, with 14 bases between. This CDR3 reads CASSGAGGGNTEAFF. The DNA for the CDR3 is TGTGCCAGCAGTGGTGCTGGGGGAGGGAACACTGAAGCTTTCTTT.

Ten or more counts support this clonotype. The chain has TRBV6-2 or TRBV6-3 and TRBJ2-7, with D perhaps being TRBD1 or TRBD2 (5 bases each). Deletions cut 6 bases from V and 7 bases from J, with 19 bases between. In germline, CDR1 is MNHEY, CDR2 SVGEGT. This CDR3 is 14 amino acids long. CDR3: CASSRAGTREEQYF. Written as DNA, the CDR3 is TGTGCCAGCAGCCGAGCCGGGACCCGGGAAGAGCAGTACTTC.

This clonotype was observed at least ten times. The CDR3 protein is CASSLLGGNQPQHF. CDR3 nucleotides: TGTGCCAGCAGTTTATTGGGGGGCAATCAGCCCCAGCATTTT. The chain has TRBV12-3 or TRBV12-4 and TRBJ1-5; a possible D gene is TRBD1 (5 bases). This CDR3 contains 14 residues. Trimming cost V 2 bases and J 2 bases, with 7 bases left between them.

This clonotype was counted between two and nine times. The CDR3 end shows no conserved phenylalanine or tryptophan, and so a read error is likely. The rearrangement links TRBV20-1 to TRBJ2-5; 7 positions agree with TRBD2. The germline V gene encodes CDR1 DFQATT and CDR2 SNEGSKA (reference sequence). Losses at the gene ends were 1 base for V and 1 base for J; bases not matched to a gene: 12. This CDR3 is 17 amino acids long. The CDR3 coding sequence is TGCAGTGCTAGAGGGTCGGGGGAGCGGGGTCCCCAAGAGACCCAGTACCTC. Translated: CSARGSGERGPQETQYL.

The chain recombines TRBV18 with TRBJ1-1; TRBD1 aligns across 8 bases. This CDR3 has 13 amino acids. Germline-derived CDR1 and CDR2 are KGHSH and LQKENI. Trimming removed 5 bases from V and 8 bases from J; junction bases left unmatched: 7. As DNA, the CDR3 is TGTGCCAGCTCATCCGGACAGGGCGGCGAAGCTTTCTTT. This gives the protein CASSSGQGGEAFF.

This clonotype was counted ten times or more. This chain joins TRBV6-1 and TRBJ2-4; TRBD1 aligns across 9 bases. There are 15 residues in the CDR3. V dropped 4 bases and J dropped 8; count of bases not matched to a gene: 9. Per germline, CDR1 MNHNS and CDR2 SASEGT. The chain's CDR3 is CASSASQGARDIQYF. CDR3 coding DNA: TGTGCCAGCAGTGCCTCACAGGGGGCGCGGGACATTCAGTACTTC.

The sample holds many counts of this clonotype. The V and J genes are TRBV3-1 and TRBJ1-1; 7 bases are shared with TRBD1. V lost 5 bases to trimming and J lost 4 bases; unmatched junction nucleotides: 10. Germline assignment: CDR1 LGHDT and CDR2 YNNKEL (reference sequence). This CDR3 spans 15 amino acids. CDR3 region: CASSTGTDTSTEAFF. DNA for the CDR3: TGTGCCAGCAGCACAGGGACAGATACGAGCACTGAAGCTTTCTTT. The variable domain in full, completed from reference TRBV3-1 and TRBJ1-1, reads DTAVSQTPKYLVTQMGNDKSIKCEQNLGHDTMYWYKQDSKKFLKIMFSYNNKELIINETVPNRFSPKSPDKAHLNLHINSLELGDSAVYFCASSTGTDTSTEAFFGQGTRLTVV.

This clonotype was seen repeatedly, ten times or more. CDR3 in DNA: TGCAGTGCTAGAGACGTACTAGGCGGGGCGTATGGCTACACCTTC. Encoded protein: CSARDVLGGAYGYTF. J is TRBJ1-2 and V is TRBV20-1, with D possibly matching TRBD1 (5 bases). This CDR3 region has 15 residues. Germline CDR1 reads DFQATT; CDR2 reads SNEGSKA (reference sequence). V lost 0 bases and J 5 bases, leaving 16 bases between the germline ends.

The chain couples TRBV27 to TRBJ2-5; a possible D gene is TRBD1 (6 bases). Germline assignment: CDR1 MNHEY and CDR2 SMNVEV (reference sequence). Trimming took 3 bases from V and 5 from J, leaving 13 bases between them. The CDR3 is 14 amino acids. The CDR3 DNA reads TGTGCCAGCAGTTTTTTGAACAGGGCGGAGACCCAGTACTTC. It specifies CASSFLNRAETQYF.

This clonotype was counted many times. The rearrangement joins TRBV5-1 to TRBJ1-1, with TRBD1 as a possible D gene (5 bases). This CDR3 has 14 residues. Trimming removed 4 bases at V and 2 bases at J, with 12 bases between. The germline V gene encodes CDR1 SGHRS and CDR2 YFSETQ. CDR3: CASSRGNGNTEAFF. CDR3 coding DNA: TGCGCCAGCAGCCGGGGGAACGGAAACACTGAAGCTTTCTTT.

The V and J genes are TRBV12-3 or TRBV12-4 and TRBJ2-7, with D possibly called TRBD1 or TRBD2 (5 bases each). Trimming removed 7 bases from V and 2 bases from J, with 12 bases in between. The CDR3 runs 13 residues. The CDR3 loop reads CASTRDGTYEQYF. Here the CDR3 DNA reads TGTGCCAGCACCCGGGACGGGACCTACGAGCAGTACTTC.

This clonotype was seen more than once but under ten times. The chain joins TRBV9 to TRBJ1-3; maybe TRBD1 (5 bases). V was trimmed by 0 bases and J by 0 bases, leaving 10 bases between them. The CDR3 totals 16 residues. Germline CDR1 and CDR2: SGDLS and YYNGEE. CDR3: CASSVAGTVSGNTIYF. In DNA, the CDR3 is TGTGCCAGCAGCGTAGCTGGGACGGTCTCTGGAAACACCATATATTTT.

This clonotype was counted at least ten times. This chain connects TRBV7-9 to TRBJ2-5, with D unclear. Germline V lookup: CDR1 SEHNR, CDR2 FQNEAQ (reference sequence). Deletions cut 2 bases from V and 3 bases from J, with 7 bases between. CDR3 size: 13 residues. The CDR3 sequence: CASSLYGKETQYF. The CDR3 DNA reads TGTGCCAGCAGCTTATATGGGAAAGAGACCCAGTACTTC.

The chain couples TRBV28 to TRBJ2-7; 8 bases fit TRBD1. Losses at the gene ends were 7 bases for V and 1 base for J; bases not matched to a gene: 9. In germline, CDR1 is MDHEN, CDR2 SYDVKM. The CDR3 totals 15 residues. This CDR3 reads CASTPDRARSYEQYF. The CDR3 nucleotides are TGTGCCAGCACCCCGGACAGGGCCCGATCCTACGAGCAGTACTTC.

This clonotype was seen many times. The J gene is TRBJ1-2, the V gene TRBV16, with D unresolved. V was clipped by 2 bases and J by 10 bases, with 17 bases between them. The CDR3 length is 14 residues. In germline, CDR1 is KGHSY, CDR2 FQNENV. CDR3 sequence: CASSQISQNNAYTF. In DNA form, the CDR3 reads TGTGCCAGCAGCCAAATAAGTCAGAACAACGCCTACACCTTC.

V gene TRBV11-1 combines with J gene TRBJ2-5, with D perhaps being TRBD1 or TRBD2 (6 bases each). The CDR3 extends over 14 amino acids. Per the germline V gene, CDR1 is SGHAT and CDR2 is FQDESV (reference sequence). Trimming took 5 bases from V and 1 from J, leaving 11 bases between them. CDR3 protein: CASSRKGGQETQYF. The CDR3 DNA reads TGTGCCAGCAGCCGGAAGGGGGGCCAAGAGACCCAGTACTTC.

This clonotype was observed at least ten times. This rearrangement joins TRBV6-2 or TRBV6-3 to TRBJ1-1; tentatively, D is TRBD1 (5 bases). The V gene lost 7 bases and the J gene lost 0 bases, with 12 bases spanning the gap. This CDR3 has 14 residues. CDR1 and CDR2 from the germline V gene are MNHEY and SVGEGT. The CDR3 spells CASTVTAMNTEAFF. DNA of the CDR3: TGTGCCAGCACTGTGACAGCAATGAACACTGAAGCTTTCTTT.

Only a few counts were recorded for this clonotype. V is TRBV18 and J is TRBJ1-2; 8 nucleotides agree with TRBD1. Germline trimming cut 3 bases from V and 7 bases from J; bases unmatched to any gene: 7. This CDR3 is 14 amino acids long. Looked up from germline, CDR1 is KGHSH and CDR2 is LQKENI. Here the CDR3 DNA reads TGTGCCAGCTCACCCCTGGACAGGGACCTTGGCTACACCTTC. It yields the protein CASSPLDRDLGYTF.

This clonotype was observed at least ten times. This chain uses TRBV27 with TRBJ2-5; D possibly corresponds to TRBD2 (8 bases). The CDR3 has 16 residues. Trimming shortened V by 0 bases and J by 5 bases, and 16 bases separated the two germline ends. CDR1 is MNHEY and CDR2 is SMNVEV in the germline V gene (reference sequence). For the CDR3, the DNA is TGTGCCAGCAGTTTATCGACTTTAGCGGGACAGGAGACCCAGTACTTC. This translates into CASSLSTLAGQETQYF.

The CDR3 here is CASSLGEGNYEQYF. CDR3 DNA: TGTGCCAGCAGCCTGGGGGAGGGGAACTACGAGCAGTACTTC. This rearrangement joins TRBV12-3 or TRBV12-4 to TRBJ2-7; TRBD2 agrees at 7 bases. There are 14 residues in the CDR3. V lost 6 bases and J lost 3; bases outside the gene matches: 8.

The table lists this clonotype with a few counts. This chain connects TRBV6-2 or TRBV6-3 to TRBJ2-7; the D gene is possibly TRBD2 (5 bases). V lost 2 bases and J 2 bases, leaving 7 bases between the germline ends. Germline values: CDR1 MNHEY, CDR2 SVGEGT. This CDR3 comprises 13 residues. Here the CDR3 DNA reads TGTGCCAGCAGTTACCTAGCCGCCTACGAGCAGTACTTC. Translated: CASSYLAAYEQYF.

The V call is TRBV6-2 or TRBV6-3, the J call TRBJ1-5, with D unresolved. This CDR3 is 14 amino acids long. Trimming removed 2 bases from V and 2 bases from J, with 7 bases in between. Per germline, CDR1 MNHEY and CDR2 SVGEGT. Here the CDR3 DNA reads TGTGCCAGCAGTTACAGGCCTCGCAATCAGCCCCAGCATTTT. Encoded protein: CASSYRPRNQPQHF.

This clonotype has a handful of counts. The rearrangement links TRBV12-3 or TRBV12-4 to TRBJ1-5; 7 bases align to TRBD1. The CDR3 length is 17 residues. The junction had 10 bases not matched to a gene; V was cut back by 5 bases and J by 0 bases. The CDR3 sequence is CASSPEAGGYSNQPQHF. CDR3 coding DNA: TGTGCCAGCAGTCCGGAGGCAGGGGGGTATAGCAATCAGCCCCAGCATTTT.

The V and J genes are TRBV6-6 and TRBJ2-7; D is ambiguous. The CDR3 length is 11 residues. Germline V gene data show CDR1 as MNHNY and CDR2 as SVGAGI (reference sequence). As DNA, the CDR3 is TGTTCCAGCAGTTCAGTCTACGAGCAGTACGTC. Its protein is CSSSSVYEQYV.